The T cell receptor (beta chain) under discussion was sequenced for a study of T-cell memory formation after mild COVID-19. Study details: In these data, TCR clusters were largely donor specific. General observations from the study: Contracting clones from day 15 to 85 had balanced CD4/CD8; later expanders favoured CD4+. Some clones that responded turned up in pre-infection memory, which suggests that cross-reactive memory joined in. CD8+ contracting clones occupied EMRA, while CD4+ ones occupied mainly CM and EM.

As concerns this clonotype: The antigen is unknown.

The V segment lost 3 bases and the J segment 0 bases; nucleotides outside the gene matches: 4. This CDR3 comprises 14 residues. In germline, CDR1 is DFQATT, CDR2 SNEGSKA (reference sequence). Using its own MiXCR run on the 5' RACE reads, TCRdb lists one record per CDR3 protein. The sample lists under 700,000 distinct CDR3 sequences, over 20% occurring once. The sequenced material came from PBMCs or a T cell subset sorted from them (not recorded which). The clonotype originates from an adult woman who had mild COVID-19 (a few samples of this study predate the infection). Cell type and time point are not known. The rearrangement joins TRBV20-1 to TRBJ2-7; TRBD2 agrees at 8 bases. CDR3 coding DNA: TGCAGTGCTAGTTCGCGGGGGGACTCCTACGAGCAGTACTTC. Amino acids: CSASSRGDSYEQYF.